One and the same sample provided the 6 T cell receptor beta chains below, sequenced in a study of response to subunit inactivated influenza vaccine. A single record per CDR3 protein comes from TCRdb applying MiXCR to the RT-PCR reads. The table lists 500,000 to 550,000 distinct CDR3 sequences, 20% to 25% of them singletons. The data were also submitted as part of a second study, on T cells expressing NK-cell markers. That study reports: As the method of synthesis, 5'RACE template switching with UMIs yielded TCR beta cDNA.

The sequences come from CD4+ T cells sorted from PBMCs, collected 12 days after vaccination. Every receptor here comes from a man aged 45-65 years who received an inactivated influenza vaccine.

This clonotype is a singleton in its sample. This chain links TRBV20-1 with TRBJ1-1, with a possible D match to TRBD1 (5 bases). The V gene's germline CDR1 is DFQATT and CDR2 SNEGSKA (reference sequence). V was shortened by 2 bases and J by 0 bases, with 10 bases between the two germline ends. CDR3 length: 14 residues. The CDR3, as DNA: TGCAGTGCTAGACAGGGAACAATGAACACTGAAGCTTTCTTT. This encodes CSARQGTMNTEAFF.

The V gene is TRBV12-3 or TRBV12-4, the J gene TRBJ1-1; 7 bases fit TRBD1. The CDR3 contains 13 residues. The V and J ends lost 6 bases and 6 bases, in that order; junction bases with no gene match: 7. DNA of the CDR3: TGTGCCAGCAGACCCTGGGACAGCGCTGAAGCTTTCTTT. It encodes CASRPWDSAEAFF.

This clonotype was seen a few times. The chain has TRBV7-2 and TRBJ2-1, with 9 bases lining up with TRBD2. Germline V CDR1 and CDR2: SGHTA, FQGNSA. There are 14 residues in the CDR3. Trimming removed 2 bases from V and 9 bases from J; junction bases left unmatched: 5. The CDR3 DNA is TGTGCCAGCAGCTTAAAGCGGGGGGAGGGTGAGCAGTTCTTC. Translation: CASSLKRGEGEQFF.

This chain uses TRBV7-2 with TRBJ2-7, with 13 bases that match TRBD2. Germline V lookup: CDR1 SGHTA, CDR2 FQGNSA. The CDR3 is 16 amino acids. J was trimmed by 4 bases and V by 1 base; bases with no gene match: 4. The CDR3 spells CASSLGGLAGRYEQYF. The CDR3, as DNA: TGTGCCAGCAGCTTAGGGGGACTAGCGGGGCGATACGAGCAGTACTTC.

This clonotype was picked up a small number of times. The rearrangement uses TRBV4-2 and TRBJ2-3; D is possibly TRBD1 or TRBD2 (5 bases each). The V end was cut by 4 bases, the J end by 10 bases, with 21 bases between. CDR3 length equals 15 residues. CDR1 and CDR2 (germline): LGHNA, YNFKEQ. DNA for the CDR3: TGTGCCAGCAGCCCCTCCGGGGCCCAGAAGGGATCGCAGTATTTT. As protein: CASSPSGAQKGSQYF.

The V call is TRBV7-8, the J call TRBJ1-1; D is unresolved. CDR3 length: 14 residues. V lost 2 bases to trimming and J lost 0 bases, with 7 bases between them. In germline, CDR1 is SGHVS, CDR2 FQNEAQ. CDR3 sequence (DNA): TGTGCCAGCAGCTTATACTTGGTGAACACTGAAGCTTTCTTT. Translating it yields CASSLYLVNTEAFF.